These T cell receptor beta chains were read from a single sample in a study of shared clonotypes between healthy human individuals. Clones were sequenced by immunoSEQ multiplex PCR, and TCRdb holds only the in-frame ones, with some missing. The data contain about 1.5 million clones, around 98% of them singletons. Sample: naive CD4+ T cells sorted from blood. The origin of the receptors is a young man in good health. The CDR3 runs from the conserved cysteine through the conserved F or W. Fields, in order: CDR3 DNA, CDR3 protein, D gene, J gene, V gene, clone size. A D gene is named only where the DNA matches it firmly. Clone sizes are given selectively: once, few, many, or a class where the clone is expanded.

CDR3 DNA: TGTGCCAGCTCACCGGAAGGACAGGGGTTGCGCTCTGGAAACACCATATATTTT
CDR3 protein: CASSPEGQGLRSGNTIYF
D gene: TRBD1
J gene: TRBJ1-3
V gene: TRBV18
clone size: NA

CDR3 DNA: TGTGCCAGCAGTTTCTCACAGGGGAAAGAGACCCAGTACTTC
CDR3 protein: CASSFSQGKETQYF
D gene: TRBD1
J gene: TRBJ2-5
V gene: TRBV28
clone size: NA

CDR3 DNA: TGCGCCAGCAGTGATCTTGAGGGGATCGGCTACACCTTC
CDR3 protein: CASSDLEGIGYTF
D gene: NA
J gene: TRBJ1-2
V gene: TRBV10-2
clone size: NA

CDR3 DNA: TGTGCCAGCAGCCCCCGGACAGGGTGGGTCACTGAAGCTTTCTTT
CDR3 protein: CASSPRTGWVTEAFF
D gene: TRBD1
J gene: TRBJ1-1
V gene: TRBV9
clone size: NA

CDR3 DNA: TGTGCCAGCAATTTGGTTGATGGGACCCAGTACTTC
CDR3 protein: CASNLVDGTQYF
D gene: NA
J gene: TRBJ2-5
V gene: TRBV2
clone size: NA

CDR3 DNA: TGTGCCACCAGCAGAGATTGGAGCCAAAACCCCTACGAGCAGTACTTC
CDR3 protein: CATSRDWSQNPYEQYF
D gene: NA
J gene: TRBJ2-7
V gene: TRBV15
clone size: NA

CDR3 DNA: TGTGCCAGCAGTCCCTCAATTGGGGGGGGGCGTAACACCGGGGAGCTGTTTTTT
CDR3 protein: CASSPSIGGGRNTGELFF
D gene: NA
J gene: TRBJ2-2
V gene: TRBV27
clone size: NA

CDR3 DNA: TGTGCCATCACACAGGGGCCTACCGAGGTCCTGCATTTT
CDR3 protein: CAITQGPTEVLHF
D gene: TRBD1
J gene: TRBJ1-5
V gene: TRBV10-3
clone size: NA

CDR3 DNA: TGTGCCACCCGGGAGGGGTCCTACAATGAGCAGTTCTTC
CDR3 protein: CATREGSYNEQFF
D gene: TRBD2
J gene: TRBJ2-1
V gene: TRBV10-3
clone size: NA

CDR3 DNA: TGTGCCACTGGACTGAGCTCCTACGAGCAGTACTTC
CDR3 protein: CATGLSSYEQYF
D gene: NA
J gene: TRBJ2-7
V gene: TRBV28
clone size: NA

CDR3 DNA: TGTGCCAGCACTGGAGTTTATTGGCGGAACTATGGCTACACCTTC
CDR3 protein: CASTGVYWRNYGYTF
D gene: NA
J gene: TRBJ1-2
V gene: TRBV28
clone size: NA

CDR3 DNA: TGCGCCAGCAGCTTAGGGACTAGCGGATACAGCACAGATACGCAGTATTTT
CDR3 protein: CASSLGTSGYSTDTQYF
D gene: TRBD2
J gene: TRBJ2-3
V gene: TRBV5-1
clone size: NA

CDR3 DNA: TGTGCCAGCTCACCAGAGACAGTCCACACTGAAGCTTTCTTT
CDR3 protein: CASSPETVHTEAFF
D gene: NA
J gene: TRBJ1-1
V gene: TRBV18
clone size: NA

CDR3 DNA: TGTGCCAGCAGTGAATGGGGGACAGGGGAAGACCATGGCTACACCTTC
CDR3 protein: CASSEWGTGEDHGYTF
D gene: TRBD1
J gene: TRBJ1-2
V gene: TRBV25-1
clone size: NA

CDR3 DNA: TGCGCCAGCACCTTGGGGGGACTAGCGGCAGAGACCCAGTACTTC
CDR3 protein: CASTLGGLAAETQYF
D gene: TRBD2
J gene: TRBJ2-5
V gene: TRBV5-1
clone size: NA

CDR3 DNA: TGTGCCATCGCTGGGACTAGCGGGAGGGCCTACAATGAGCAGTTCTTC
CDR3 protein: CAIAGTSGRAYNEQFF
D gene: TRBD2
J gene: TRBJ2-1
V gene: TRBV10-3
clone size: NA

CDR3 DNA: TGCGCCAGCAGCTTGGGCCAGGGCCTGACTGAAGCTTTCTTT
CDR3 protein: CASSLGQGLTEAFF
D gene: NA
J gene: TRBJ1-1
V gene: TRBV5-1
clone size: NA

CDR3 DNA: TGTGCCAGCAGCTTACCCGCGGGACTTGAGCAGTATTTT
CDR3 protein: CASSLPAGLEQYF
D gene: NA
J gene: TRBJ2-3
V gene: TRBV28
clone size: NA

CDR3 DNA: TGTGCTAGTGGTCTTCTGGCGGGAGTGGGGCAGCAGTTCTTC
CDR3 protein: CASGLLAGVGQQFF
D gene: TRBD2
J gene: TRBJ2-1
V gene: TRBV12-5
clone size: NA

CDR3 DNA: TGTGCCAGCAGCTTAATAGTATCAGGTGAGCAGTTCTTC
CDR3 protein: CASSLIVSGEQFF
D gene: NA
J gene: TRBJ2-1
V gene: TRBV7-2
clone size: once

CDR3 DNA: TGTGCCAGCAGTTCGGGACTAGCTTGGAATGAGCAGTTCTTC
CDR3 protein: CASSSGLAWNEQFF
D gene: TRBD2
J gene: TRBJ2-1
V gene: TRBV9
clone size: NA

CDR3 DNA: TGTGCCAGCAGCACTGGGACTAGCGGTAGGGGACCCTACAATGAGCAGTTCTTC
CDR3 protein: CASSTGTSGRGPYNEQFF
D gene: TRBD2
J gene: TRBJ2-1
V gene: TRBV5-6
clone size: NA

CDR3 DNA: TGTGCCAGCAGTATAAAAGGGGGATCCTACAATGAGCAGTTCTTC
CDR3 protein: CASSIKGGSYNEQFF
D gene: NA
J gene: TRBJ2-1
V gene: TRBV6-5
clone size: NA

CDR3 DNA: TGTGCCAGCAGTGATCTTGGCAGGGGTTTTGGCTCCTACAATGAGCAGTTCTTC
CDR3 protein: CASSDLGRGFGSYNEQFF
D gene: NA
J gene: TRBJ2-1
V gene: TRBV6-4
clone size: NA

CDR3 DNA: TGTGCCAGCAGCTTGACAGTTGGGGGCACCTACGAGCAGTACTTC
CDR3 protein: CASSLTVGGTYEQYF
D gene: NA
J gene: TRBJ2-7
V gene: TRBV7-9
clone size: NA